This T cell receptor (beta chain) was recorded in a study of PD-1 blockade in classical Hodgkin lymphoma. Whole-study context: Every 2 weeks, patients had 3 mg/kg nivolumab intravenously.

Brentuximab vedotin exposure varied, and every patient relapsed after autologous stem cell transplantation. Germline V lookup: CDR1 ENHRY, CDR2 SYGVKD. V trimming: 4 bases; J trimming: 0 bases; junction bases outside the gene matches: 4. The CDR3 runs 16 residues. The table came from immunoSEQ multiplex PCR; TCRdb's copy has only in-frame clones and leaves some out. The top ten hold 15% to 20% of the sample, which has tens of thousands of clones, approximately 84% seen once. The chain links TRBV10-3 to TRBJ2-5; 11 positions agree with TRBD2. Sequenced material: peripheral blood mononuclear cells (PBMCs), taken at baseline. The receptor was isolated from a human donor with classical Hodgkin lymphoma. CDR3 amino acids: CAISGGLAAYQETQYF. As DNA, the CDR3 is TGTGCCATCAGTGGGGGACTAGCGGCGTACCAAGAGACCCAGTACTTC.